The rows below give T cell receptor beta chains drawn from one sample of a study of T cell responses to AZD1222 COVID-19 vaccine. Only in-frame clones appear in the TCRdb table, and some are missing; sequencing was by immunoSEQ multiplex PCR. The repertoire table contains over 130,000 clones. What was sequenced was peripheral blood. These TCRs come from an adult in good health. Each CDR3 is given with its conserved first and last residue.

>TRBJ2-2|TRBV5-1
CASSAKDTGELFF
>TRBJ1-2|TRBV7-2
CASSLSTAVGDIANYGYTF
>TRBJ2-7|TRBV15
CATSRGPNPYEQYF
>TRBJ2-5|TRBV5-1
CASSLNSRGQETQYF
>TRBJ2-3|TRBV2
CASSAAGAYTDTQYF
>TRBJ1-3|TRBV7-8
CASRPRGVGNTIYF
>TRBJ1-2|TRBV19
CASSYDRNNYGYTF
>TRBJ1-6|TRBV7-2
CASRVSSYNSPLHF
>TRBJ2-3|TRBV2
CASSEQGTSTDTQYF
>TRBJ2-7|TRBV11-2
CASSLGTGAREQYF
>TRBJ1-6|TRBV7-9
CASSLGGGQLNSPLHF
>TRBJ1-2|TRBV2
CASSVLAVYGYTF
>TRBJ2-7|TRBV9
CASSKRGESYEQYF
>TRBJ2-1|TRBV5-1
CASSSDLRGNEQFF
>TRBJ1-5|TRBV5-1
CASSLGQGANQPQHF
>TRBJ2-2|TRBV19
CASSRGTGELFF
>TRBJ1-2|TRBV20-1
CSAPSYGYTF
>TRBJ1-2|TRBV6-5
CASRDKGTANYGYTF
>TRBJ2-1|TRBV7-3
CASTRSGGTGRNEQFF
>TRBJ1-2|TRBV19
CASKWWVYGYTF
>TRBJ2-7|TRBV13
CASRSAGAGSYEQYF
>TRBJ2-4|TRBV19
CASTPFTGGAAKNIQYF
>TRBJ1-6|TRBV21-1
CASSKIGQGPVQYNSPLHF
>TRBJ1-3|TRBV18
CASSPGGSGNTIYF
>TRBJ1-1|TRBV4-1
CASSQGPARDTEAFF
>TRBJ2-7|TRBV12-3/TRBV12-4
CASSATGFEQYF
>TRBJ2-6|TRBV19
CASSVVGANVLTF
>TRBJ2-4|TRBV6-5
CASKLQASNNIQYF
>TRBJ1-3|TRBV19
CASSDRQTSGNTIYF
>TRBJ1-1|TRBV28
CASSLKGFEAFF
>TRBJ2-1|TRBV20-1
CSGRGNEQFF
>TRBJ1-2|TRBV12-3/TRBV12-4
CASSWGHGYTF
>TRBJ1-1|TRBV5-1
CASIGPGSEAFF
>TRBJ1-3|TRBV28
CASSSQGWNTIYF
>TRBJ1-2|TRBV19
CASSVGTRHNYGYTF
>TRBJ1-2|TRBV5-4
CASSRDSLNYGYTF
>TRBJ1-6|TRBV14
CASSHRWAGNSYYNSPLHF
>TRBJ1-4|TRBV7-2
CASSLGGTGEKLFF
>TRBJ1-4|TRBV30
CAWERMPGRGEKLFF
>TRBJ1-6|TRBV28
CASSLRQGAVSSPLHF
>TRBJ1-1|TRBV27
CASSLGLGENTEAFF
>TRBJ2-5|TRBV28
CASSLTRGASQYF
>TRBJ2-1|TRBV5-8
CASSLQGGSYNEQFF
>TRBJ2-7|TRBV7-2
CASSRQGENEQYF
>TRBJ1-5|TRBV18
CASSTEQGVAQHF
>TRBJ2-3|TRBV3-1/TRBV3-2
CASSRLAGGTDTQYF
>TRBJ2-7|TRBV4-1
CASSLSRGQTEYEQYF
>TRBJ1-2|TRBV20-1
CSASRGTDGYTF
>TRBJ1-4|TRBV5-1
CASSLAGIRNEKLFF
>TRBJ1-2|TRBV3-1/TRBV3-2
CASSQRQIPHYGYTF
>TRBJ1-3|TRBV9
CASSVGRGATRGNTIYF
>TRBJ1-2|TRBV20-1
CSASLTGAGDTF
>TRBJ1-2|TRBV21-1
CASSKGQGTGYGYTF